Given below is one T cell receptor beta chain in context. This record comes from a study of shared clonotypes between healthy human individuals. The repertoire was sequenced with immunoSEQ multiplex PCR; TCRdb's copy has only in-frame clones and lacks some. Seen here are just over 2,000,000 clones, about 95% observed once, and the top ten hold 0.85% to 1.2%. The germline V gene encodes CDR1 LGHNA and CDR2 YSLEER. This CDR3 spans 15 amino acids. The V end was cut by 0 bases, the J end by 3 bases, with 12 bases between. Naive CD8 cells lacked CD45RO, underwent positive selection for CCR7 and left out terminally differentiated effector memory CD45RA+ cells.

Sequencing was carried out using naive CD8+ T cells sorted from blood. This TCR derives from a man younger than 30 in good health. The chain couples TRBV4-3 to TRBJ2-7, with unresolved D. The CDR3 sequence is CASSQDPAIVYEQYF. The CDR3 DNA follows: TGCGCCAGCAGCCAAGATCCGGCCATTGTCTACGAGCAGTACTTC.